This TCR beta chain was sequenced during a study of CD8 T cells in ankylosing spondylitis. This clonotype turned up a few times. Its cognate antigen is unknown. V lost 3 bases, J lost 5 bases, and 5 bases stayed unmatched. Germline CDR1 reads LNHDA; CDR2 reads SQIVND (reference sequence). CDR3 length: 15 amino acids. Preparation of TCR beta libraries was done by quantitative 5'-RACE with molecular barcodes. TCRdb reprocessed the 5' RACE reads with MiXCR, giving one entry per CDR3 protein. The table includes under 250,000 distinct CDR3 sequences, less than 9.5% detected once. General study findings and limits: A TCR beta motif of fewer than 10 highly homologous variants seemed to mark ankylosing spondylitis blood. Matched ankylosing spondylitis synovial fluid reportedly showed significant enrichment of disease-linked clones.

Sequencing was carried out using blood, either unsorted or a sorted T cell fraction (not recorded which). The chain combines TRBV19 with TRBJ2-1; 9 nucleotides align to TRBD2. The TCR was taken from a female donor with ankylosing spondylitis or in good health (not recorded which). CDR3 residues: CASSIASGIHNEQFF. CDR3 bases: TGTGCCAGTAGTATTGCTAGCGGGATCCACAATGAGCAGTTCTTC.